This T cell receptor beta chain was retrieved from a study of identical twins. Study-level results: Abundant beta clonotypes from cord blood had fewer insertions, unlike memory repertoires, which showed none.

There are a few counts of this clonotype. Antigen specificity is unknown. Germline lookup yields CDR1 SNHLY and CDR2 FYNNEI. V was pared by 7 bases and J by 2 bases, with 18 bases between. CDR3 size: 15 residues. TCRdb reprocessed the 5' RACE reads with MiXCR, giving one entry per CDR3 protein. In the table there are a few hundred thousand distinct CDR3 sequences, just under 9.5% of which are singletons. The sample was also linked to a second study, of yellow fever vaccine responses in identical twins. Per that study: As reported, the vaccine T cell response of twins seemed partly convergent and partly personalized.

This clonotype was sampled from a woman aged 18-29 years in good health. Material for sequencing was CD8+ T cells sorted from blood. This sequence joins TRBV2 and TRBJ2-7; TRBD2 might be the D (6 bases). The CDR3 loop is CASISAEASAYEQYF. For the CDR3, the DNA is TGTGCCAGCATAAGCGCCGAGGCTAGCGCCTACGAGCAGTACTTC.